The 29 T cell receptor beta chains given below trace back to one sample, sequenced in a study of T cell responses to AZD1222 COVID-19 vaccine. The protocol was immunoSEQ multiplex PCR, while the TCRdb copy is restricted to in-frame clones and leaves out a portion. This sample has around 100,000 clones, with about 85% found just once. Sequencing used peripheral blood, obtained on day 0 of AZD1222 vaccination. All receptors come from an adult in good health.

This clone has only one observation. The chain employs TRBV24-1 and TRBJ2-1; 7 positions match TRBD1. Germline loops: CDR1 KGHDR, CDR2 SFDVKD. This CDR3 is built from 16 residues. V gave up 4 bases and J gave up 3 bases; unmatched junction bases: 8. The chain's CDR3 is CATSDPRGTSYNEQFF. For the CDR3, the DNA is TGTGCCACCAGTGACCCCAGGGGGACGAGCTACAATGAGCAGTTCTTC.

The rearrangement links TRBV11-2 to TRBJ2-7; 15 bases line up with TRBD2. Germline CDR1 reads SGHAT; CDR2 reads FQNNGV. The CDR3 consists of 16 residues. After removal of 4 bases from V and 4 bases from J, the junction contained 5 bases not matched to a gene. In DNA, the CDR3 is TGTGCCAGCAGCTCCGGGACTAGCGGGAGGTCATACGAGCAGTACGTC. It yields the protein CASSSGTSGRSYEQYV.

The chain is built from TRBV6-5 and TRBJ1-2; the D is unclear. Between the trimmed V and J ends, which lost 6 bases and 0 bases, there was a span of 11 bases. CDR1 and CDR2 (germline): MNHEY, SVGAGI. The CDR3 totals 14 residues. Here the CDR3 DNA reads TGTGCCAGCAGAACCGGGCACTCTAACTATGGCTACACCTTC. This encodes CASRTGHSNYGYTF.

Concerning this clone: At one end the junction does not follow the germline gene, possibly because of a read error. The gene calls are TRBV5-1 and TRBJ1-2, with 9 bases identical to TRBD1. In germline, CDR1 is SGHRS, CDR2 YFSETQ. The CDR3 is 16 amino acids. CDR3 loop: CASQSLTGQGGDGYTF. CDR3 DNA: TGTGCCAGCCAAAGCTTGACGGGACAGGGTGGGGATGGCTACACCTTC.

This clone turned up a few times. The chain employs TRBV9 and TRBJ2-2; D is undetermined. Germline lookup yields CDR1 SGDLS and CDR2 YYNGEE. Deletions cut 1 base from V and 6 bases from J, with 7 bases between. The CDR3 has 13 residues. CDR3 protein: CASSVPGAGELFF. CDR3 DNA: TGTGCCAGCAGCGTACCTGGGGCCGGGGAGCTGTTTTTT.

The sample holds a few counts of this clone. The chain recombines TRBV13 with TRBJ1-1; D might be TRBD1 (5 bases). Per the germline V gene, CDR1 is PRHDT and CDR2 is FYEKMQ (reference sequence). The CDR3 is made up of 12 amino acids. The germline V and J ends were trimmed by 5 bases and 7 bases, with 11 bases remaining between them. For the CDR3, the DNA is TGTGCCAGCAGCGAAGGGACGAATGAAGCTTTCTTT. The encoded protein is CASSEGTNEAFF. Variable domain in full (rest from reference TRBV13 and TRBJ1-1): AAGVIQSPRHLIKEKRETATLKCYPIPRHDTVYWYQQGPGQDPQFLISFYEKMQSDKGSIPDRFSAQQFSDYHSELNMSSLELGDSALYFCASSEGTNEAFFGQGTRLTVV.

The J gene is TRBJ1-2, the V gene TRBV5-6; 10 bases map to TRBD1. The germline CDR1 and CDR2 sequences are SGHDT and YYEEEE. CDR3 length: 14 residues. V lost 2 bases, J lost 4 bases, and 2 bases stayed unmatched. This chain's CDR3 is CASSFGTGVYGYTF. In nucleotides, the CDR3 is TGTGCCAGCAGCTTCGGGACAGGGGTCTATGGCTACACCTTC.

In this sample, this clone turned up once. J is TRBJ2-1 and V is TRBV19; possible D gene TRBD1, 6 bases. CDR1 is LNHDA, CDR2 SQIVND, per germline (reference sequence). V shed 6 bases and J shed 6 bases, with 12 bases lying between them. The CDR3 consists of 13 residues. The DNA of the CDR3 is TGTGCCAGTAGCACAGGACAGCTCAATGAGCAGTTCTTC. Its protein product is CASSTGQLNEQFF. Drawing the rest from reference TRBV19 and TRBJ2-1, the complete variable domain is DGGITQSPKYLFRKEGQNVTLSCEQNLNHDAMYWYRQDPGQGLRLIYYSQIVNDFQKGDIAEGYSVSREKKESFPLTVTSAQKNPTAFYLCASSTGQLNEQFFGPGTRLTVL.

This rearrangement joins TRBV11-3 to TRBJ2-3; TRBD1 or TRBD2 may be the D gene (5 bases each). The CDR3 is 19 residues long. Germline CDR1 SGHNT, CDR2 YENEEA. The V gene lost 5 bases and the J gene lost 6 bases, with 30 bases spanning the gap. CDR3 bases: TGTGCCAGCAGCACTAGTAGGGGAGTCACCGGGAATCTGTTGGATACGCAGTATTTT. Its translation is CASSTSRGVTGNLLDTQYF.

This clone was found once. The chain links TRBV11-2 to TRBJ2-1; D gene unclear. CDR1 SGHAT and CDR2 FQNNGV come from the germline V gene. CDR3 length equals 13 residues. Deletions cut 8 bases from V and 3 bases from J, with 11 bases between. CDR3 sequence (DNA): TGTGCCAGCTCAGGCGGCGACTACAATGAGCAGTTCTTC. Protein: CASSGGDYNEQFF.

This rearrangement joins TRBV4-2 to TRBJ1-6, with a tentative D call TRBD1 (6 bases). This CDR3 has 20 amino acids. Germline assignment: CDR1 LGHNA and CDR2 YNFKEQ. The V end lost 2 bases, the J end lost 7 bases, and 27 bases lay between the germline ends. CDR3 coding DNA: TGTGCCAGCAGCCAAACGAGTCCCGTTCGGGGGGCCGCGGTAAATTCACCCCTCCACTTT. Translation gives CASSQTSPVRGAAVNSPLHF.

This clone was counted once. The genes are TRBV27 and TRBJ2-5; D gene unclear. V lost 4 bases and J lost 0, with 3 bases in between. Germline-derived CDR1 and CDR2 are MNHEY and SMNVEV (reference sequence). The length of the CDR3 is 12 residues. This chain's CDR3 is CASSSNQETQYF. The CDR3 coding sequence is TGTGCCAGCAGTTCAAACCAAGAGACCCAGTACTTC.

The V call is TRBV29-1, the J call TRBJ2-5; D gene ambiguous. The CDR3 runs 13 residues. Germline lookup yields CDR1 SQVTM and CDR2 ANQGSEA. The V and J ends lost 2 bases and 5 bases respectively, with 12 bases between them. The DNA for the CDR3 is TGCAGCGTTGAATGGGTTATTGCGGAGACCCAGTACTTC. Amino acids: CSVEWVIAETQYF.

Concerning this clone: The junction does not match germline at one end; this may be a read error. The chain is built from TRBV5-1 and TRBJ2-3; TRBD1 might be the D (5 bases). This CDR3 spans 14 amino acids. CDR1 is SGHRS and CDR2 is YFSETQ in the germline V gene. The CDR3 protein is CASSVQGSTDTQYF. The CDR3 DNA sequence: TGTGCCAGCAGCGTTCAGGGTAGCACAGATACGCAGTATTTT.

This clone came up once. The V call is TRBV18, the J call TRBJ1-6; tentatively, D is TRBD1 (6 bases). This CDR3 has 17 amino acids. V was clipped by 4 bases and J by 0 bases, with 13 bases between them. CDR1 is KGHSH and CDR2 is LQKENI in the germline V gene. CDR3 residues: CASSLNRDPSYNSPLHF. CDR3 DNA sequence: TGTGCCAGCTCACTCAACAGGGACCCCTCCTATAATTCACCCCTCCACTTT.

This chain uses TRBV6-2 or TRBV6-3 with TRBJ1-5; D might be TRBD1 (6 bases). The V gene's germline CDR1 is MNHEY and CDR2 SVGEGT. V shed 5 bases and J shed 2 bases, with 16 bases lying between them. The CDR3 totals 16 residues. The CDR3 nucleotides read TGTGCCAGCAGTAGGGGGGGATCGCGGGGCAATCAGCCCCAGCATTTT. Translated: CASSRGGSRGNQPQHF.

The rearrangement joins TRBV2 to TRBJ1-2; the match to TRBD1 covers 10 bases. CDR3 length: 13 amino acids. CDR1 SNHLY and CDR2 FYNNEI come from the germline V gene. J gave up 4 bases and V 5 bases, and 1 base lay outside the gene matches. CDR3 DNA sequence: TGTGCCAGCAGTCGGACAGGGGGCTATGGCTACACCTTC. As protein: CASSRTGGYGYTF. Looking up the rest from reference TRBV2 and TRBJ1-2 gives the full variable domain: EPEVTQTPSHQVTQMGQEVILRCVPISNHLYFYWYRQILGQKVEFLVSFYNNEISEKSEIFDDQFSVERPDGSNFTLKIRSTKLEDSAMYFCASSRTGGYGYTFGSGTRLTVV.

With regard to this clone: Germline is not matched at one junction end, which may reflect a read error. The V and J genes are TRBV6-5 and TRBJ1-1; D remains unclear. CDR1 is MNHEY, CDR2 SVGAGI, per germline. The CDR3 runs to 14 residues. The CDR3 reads CASNYMAGNTEAFF. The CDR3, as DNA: TGTGCCAGCAATTACATGGCAGGAAACACTGAAGCTTTCTTT.

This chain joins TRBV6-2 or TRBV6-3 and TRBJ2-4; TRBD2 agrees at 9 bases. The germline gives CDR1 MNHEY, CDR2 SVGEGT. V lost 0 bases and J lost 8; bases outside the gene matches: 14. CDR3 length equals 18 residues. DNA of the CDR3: TGTGCCAGCAGTTACTCGGCGCGGGGGGGCACAATTTTCCACATTCAGTACTTC. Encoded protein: CASSYSARGGTIFHIQYF.

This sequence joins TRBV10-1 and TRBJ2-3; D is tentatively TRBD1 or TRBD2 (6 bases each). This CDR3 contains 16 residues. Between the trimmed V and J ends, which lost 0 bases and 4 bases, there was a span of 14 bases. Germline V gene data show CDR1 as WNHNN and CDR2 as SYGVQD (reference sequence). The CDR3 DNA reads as TGCGCCAGCAGTGAGTCTGGGGGGCACACGGCAGATACGCAGTATTTT. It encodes CASSESGGHTADTQYF.

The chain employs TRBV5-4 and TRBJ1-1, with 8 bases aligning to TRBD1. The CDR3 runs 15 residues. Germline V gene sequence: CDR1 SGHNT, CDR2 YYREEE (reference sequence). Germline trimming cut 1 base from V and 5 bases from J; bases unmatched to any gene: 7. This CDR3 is CASSLNGQGRTEAFF. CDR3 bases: TGTGCCAGCAGCTTGAATGGACAGGGTAGAACTGAAGCTTTCTTT.

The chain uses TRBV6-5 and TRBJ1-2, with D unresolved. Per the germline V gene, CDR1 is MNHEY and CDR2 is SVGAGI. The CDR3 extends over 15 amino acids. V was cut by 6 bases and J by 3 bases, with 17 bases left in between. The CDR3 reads CASRGLKGADYGYTF. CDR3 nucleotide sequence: TGTGCCAGCAGAGGCCTGAAAGGCGCCGACTATGGCTACACCTTC.

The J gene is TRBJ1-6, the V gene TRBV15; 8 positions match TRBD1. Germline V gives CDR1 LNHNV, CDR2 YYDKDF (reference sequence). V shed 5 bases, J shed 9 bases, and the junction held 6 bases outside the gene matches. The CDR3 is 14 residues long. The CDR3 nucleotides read TGTGCCACCAGCGCGCCAGGGGGCGGTTCACCCCTCCACTTT. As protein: CATSAPGGGSPLHF.

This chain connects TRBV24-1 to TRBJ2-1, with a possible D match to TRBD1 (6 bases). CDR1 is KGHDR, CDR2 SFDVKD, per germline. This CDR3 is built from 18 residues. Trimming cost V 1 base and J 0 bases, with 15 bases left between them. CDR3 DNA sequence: TGTGCCACCAGTGATTTTTCCCCCCACAGGGCCTCCTACAATGAGCAGTTCTTC. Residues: CATSDFSPHRASYNEQFF.

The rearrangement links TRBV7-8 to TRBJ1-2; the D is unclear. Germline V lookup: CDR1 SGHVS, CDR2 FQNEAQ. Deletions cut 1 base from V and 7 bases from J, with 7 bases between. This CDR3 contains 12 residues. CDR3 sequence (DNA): TGTGCCAGCAGCTTAGTGCCGGGTGGCTACACCTTC. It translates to CASSLVPGGYTF.

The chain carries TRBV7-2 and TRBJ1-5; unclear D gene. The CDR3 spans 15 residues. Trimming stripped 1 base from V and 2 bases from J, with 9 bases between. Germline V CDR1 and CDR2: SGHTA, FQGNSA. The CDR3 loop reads CASSLVSGGNQPQHF. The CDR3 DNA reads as TGTGCCAGCAGCTTAGTGTCCGGGGGCAATCAGCCCCAGCATTTT.

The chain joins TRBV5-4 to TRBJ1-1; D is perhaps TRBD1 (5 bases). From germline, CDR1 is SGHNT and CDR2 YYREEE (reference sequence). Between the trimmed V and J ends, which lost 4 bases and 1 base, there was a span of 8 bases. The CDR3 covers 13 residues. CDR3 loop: CASSPGGNTEAFF. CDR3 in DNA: TGTGCCAGCAGCCCGGGGGGGAACACTGAAGCTTTCTTT.

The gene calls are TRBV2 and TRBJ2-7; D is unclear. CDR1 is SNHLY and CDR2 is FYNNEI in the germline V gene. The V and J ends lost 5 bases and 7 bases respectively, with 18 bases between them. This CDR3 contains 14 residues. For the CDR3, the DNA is TGTGCCAGCAGTACCCCGGGCCTTCCCCAGGAGCAGTACTTC. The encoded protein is CASSTPGLPQEQYF.

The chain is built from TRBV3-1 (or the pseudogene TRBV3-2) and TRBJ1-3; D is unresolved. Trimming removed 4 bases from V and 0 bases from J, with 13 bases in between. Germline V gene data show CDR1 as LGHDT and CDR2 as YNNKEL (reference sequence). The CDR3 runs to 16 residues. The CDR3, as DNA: TGTGCCAGCAGCCCATCAAACGTCCTCTCTGGAAACACCATATATTTT. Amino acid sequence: CASSPSNVLSGNTIYF.